These 7 T cell receptor beta chains came from one sample sequenced in a study of blood T cell repertoires in COVID-19. TCRdb's table, derived via immunoSEQ multiplex PCR, lists solely in-frame clones and lacks some. There are just over 350,000 clones in the sample; roughly 90% occur only once, and 7% to 7.5% lies in the top ten. The sequencing input was peripheral blood. These TCRs come from a woman aged 55-70 years with COVID-19, enrolled during active disease.

This chain links TRBV6-2 or TRBV6-3 with TRBJ2-7; maybe TRBD1 (6 bases). The CDR3 totals 13 residues. Germline V gives CDR1 MNHEY, CDR2 SVGEGT. V was clipped by 5 bases and J by 4 bases, with 12 bases between them. The CDR3 nucleotides are TGTGCCAGCAGTCTACTAGGGGGATACGAGCAGTACTTC. Residues: CASSLLGGYEQYF.

J is TRBJ1-4 and V is TRBV10-2; D is unresolved. This CDR3 region has 16 residues. V dropped 2 bases and J dropped 0 bases, with 10 bases sitting between them. The germline V gene encodes CDR1 WSHSY and CDR2 SAAADI. This CDR3 is CASSETANATNEKLFF. CDR3 coding DNA: TGCGCCAGCAGTGAGACAGCCAACGCAACTAATGAAAAACTGTTTTTT.

The chain couples TRBV4-1 to TRBJ2-7; the D is unclear. V gave up 5 bases and J gave up 3 bases, with 11 bases separating them. This CDR3 spans 13 amino acids. CDR1 and CDR2 (germline): MGHRA, YSYEKL. The CDR3 here is CASSSAPSYEQYF. CDR3 in DNA: TGCGCCAGCAGCTCCGCGCCGAGCTACGAGCAGTACTTC.

In this sample, this clone turned up a few times. This chain uses TRBV7-9 with TRBJ1-4; unclear D gene. CDR1 SEHNR and CDR2 FQNEAQ come from the germline V gene (reference sequence). The V end was cut by 1 base, the J end by 0 bases, with 9 bases between. CDR3 length: 16 amino acids. The CDR3 protein is CASSLGGSATNEKLFF. DNA of the CDR3: TGTGCCAGCAGCTTAGGTGGCAGCGCAACTAATGAAAAACTGTTTTTT.

The chain carries TRBV2 and TRBJ2-3, with a weak D call TRBD2 (5 bases). Trimming shortened V by 6 bases and J by 6 bases, and 16 bases separated the two germline ends. The CDR3 sequence is 14 residues long. Germline values: CDR1 SNHLY, CDR2 FYNNEI. The CDR3 loop reads CASSPGPRGDTQYF. The CDR3 DNA reads TGTGCCAGCAGCCCCGGGCCCAGAGGGGATACGCAGTATTTT.

This chain connects TRBV10-1 to TRBJ2-3; 11 nucleotides match TRBD2. The CDR3 sequence is 14 residues long. Germline CDR1 reads WNHNN; CDR2 reads SYGVQD (reference sequence). With 2 bases clipped from V and 6 bases from J, the junction kept 1 base outside the gene matches. The CDR3 sequence: CASSEGLAGDTQYF. The CDR3 DNA reads as TGCGCCAGCAGTGAGGGACTAGCGGGTGATACGCAGTATTTT.

The chain uses TRBV9 and TRBJ2-3; 11 bases are shared with TRBD2. J gave up 4 bases and V 3 bases, and 7 bases lay outside the gene matches. The CDR3 runs to 16 residues. From germline, CDR1 is SGDLS and CDR2 YYNGEE. CDR3 residues: CASSASSGGLPDTQYF. As DNA, the CDR3 is TGTGCCAGCAGCGCTTCTAGCGGGGGGCTTCCAGATACGCAGTATTTT.